The next 9 T cell receptor beta chains were all read from a single sample in a study of technical replicates of blood from four donors (TCRdb year 2017). Library construction relied on the immunoSEQ multiplex PCR assay. This immuneACCESS table, as held by TCRdb, lists in-frame sequences with V and J called but not all clones. Of the missing ones, under half trace to an unresolved V gene in checked studies; the others have no known cause. Recorded for this sample are tens of thousands of clones; 93% of them occurred a single time. The leading ten clones occupy less than 0.3% of the sample. What was sequenced was T cells isolated from PBMCs. Source of these receptors: a human donor in good health.

J is TRBJ2-7 and V is TRBV4-1; D is perhaps TRBD1 (5 bases). Trimming shortened V by 4 bases and J by 1 base, and 11 bases separated the two germline ends. The CDR3 is made up of 14 amino acids. Germline CDR1 reads MGHRA; CDR2 reads YSYEKL. CDR3 nucleotide sequence: TGCGCCAGCAGCCGGCCAGGACAATCCTACGAGCAGTACTTC. It is translated as CASSRPGQSYEQYF.

The chain has TRBV5-4 and TRBJ2-1; 13 bases agree with TRBD2. The CDR3 runs to 15 residues. Germline values: CDR1 SGHNT, CDR2 YYREEE (reference sequence). V shed 10 bases, J shed 4 bases, and the junction held 8 bases outside the gene matches. CDR3 nucleotide sequence: TGTGCCTTTTACCGGACTAGCGGGAGTTACAATGAGCAGTTCTTC. It codes for CAFYRTSGSYNEQFF.

This chain joins TRBV19 and TRBJ2-5, with D possibly being TRBD2 (6 bases). This CDR3 comprises 12 residues. Between the trimmed V and J ends, which lost 4 bases and 5 bases, there was a span of 8 bases. The V gene's germline CDR1 is LNHDA and CDR2 SQIVND (reference sequence). In DNA, the CDR3 is TGTGCCAGTAGTACCCGGGGGGAGACCCAGTACTTC. It is translated as CASSTRGETQYF.

A few counts support this clone. This chain uses TRBV25-1 with TRBJ1-2; 8 bases align to TRBD1. Germline lookup yields CDR1 MGHDK and CDR2 SYGVNS. Trimming took 8 bases from V and 0 from J; bases not matched to a gene: 8. The CDR3 totals 15 residues. CDR3 protein: CASSHRGTSNYGYTF. The CDR3 coding sequence is TGTGCCAGCTCCCACAGGGGGACTTCTAACTATGGCTACACCTTC.

The chain has TRBV30 and TRBJ1-6; possibly TRBD1 for D (5 bases). This CDR3 region has 13 residues. CDR1 is GTSNPN and CDR2 is SVGIG in the germline V gene (reference sequence). With 3 bases removed from V and 8 bases from J, the gap between germline ends came to 11 bases. The CDR3 DNA sequence: TGTGCCTGGAGCGACAGTGATTATTCACCCCTCCACTTT. This translates into CAWSDSDYSPLHF.

V gene TRBV5-1 combines with J gene TRBJ2-5; tentatively, D is TRBD1 (6 bases). This CDR3 contains 16 residues. Between the trimmed V and J ends, which lost 0 bases and 9 bases, there was a span of 21 bases. Germline loops: CDR1 SGHRS, CDR2 YFSETQ. CDR3 nucleotides: TGCGCCAGCAGCTTGGTTCAGGACAGAAGCAATGAGGCCCAGTACTTC. This sequence encodes CASSLVQDRSNEAQYF.

The V call is TRBV5-4, the J call TRBJ1-3; D call uncertain. Deletions cut 4 bases from V and 0 bases from J, with 11 bases between. The CDR3 covers 15 residues. CDR1 SGHNT and CDR2 YYREEE come from the germline V gene (reference sequence). The CDR3 reads CASSRYRDSGNTIYF. CDR3 DNA sequence: TGTGCCAGCAGCCGCTACCGGGACTCTGGAAACACCATATATTTT.

V and J are TRBV2 and TRBJ2-7, with D tentatively TRBD1 (6 bases). CDR3 length: 14 amino acids. The V and J ends lost 5 bases and 4 bases respectively, with 15 bases between them. Germline CDR1 and CDR2: SNHLY and FYNNEI. CDR3 sequence reads: CASSHRDIPYEQYF. The CDR3 DNA reads TGTGCCAGCAGTCACCGGGACATTCCATACGAGCAGTACTTC.

This clone has only one observation. CDR3 protein: CATRDTTAHGYTF. CDR3 bases: TGTGCCACCCGAGACACGACGGCGCATGGCTACACCTTC. The rearrangement links TRBV6-5 to TRBJ1-2; D call uncertain. Deletions cut 10 bases from V and 6 bases from J, with 18 bases between. The CDR3 extends over 13 amino acids. The germline V gene encodes CDR1 MNHEY and CDR2 SVGAGI.